Detailed here is one TCR beta chain. No antigen is known for it. This sample was taken from a study of graft-versus-host responses after intestinal transplantation. Study-wide findings and caveats: Marrow from the recipient contained GvH clones, some of which had appeared first in ileum or blood.

Trimming removed 6 bases from V and 6 bases from J, with 8 bases in between. Germline CDR1 MNHEY, CDR2 SVGAGI. The CDR3 consists of 11 residues. Generated by immunoSEQ multiplex PCR, the TCRdb table keeps only in-frame clones and is missing some. The top ten clones hold roughly 0.24% of a sample with some 110,000 clones, over 85% of them seen once. The chain has TRBV6-5 and TRBJ1-1; D remains unclear. The clonotype originates from a human donor who was the organ donor for an intestinal transplant. Here the sequenced sample was unstimulated CD4+ T cells sorted from spleen or lymph node cells, taken before transplant. The CDR3, as DNA: TGTGCCAGCAGGAGGGATGCTGAAGCTTTCTTT. Translation gives CASRRDAEAFF.